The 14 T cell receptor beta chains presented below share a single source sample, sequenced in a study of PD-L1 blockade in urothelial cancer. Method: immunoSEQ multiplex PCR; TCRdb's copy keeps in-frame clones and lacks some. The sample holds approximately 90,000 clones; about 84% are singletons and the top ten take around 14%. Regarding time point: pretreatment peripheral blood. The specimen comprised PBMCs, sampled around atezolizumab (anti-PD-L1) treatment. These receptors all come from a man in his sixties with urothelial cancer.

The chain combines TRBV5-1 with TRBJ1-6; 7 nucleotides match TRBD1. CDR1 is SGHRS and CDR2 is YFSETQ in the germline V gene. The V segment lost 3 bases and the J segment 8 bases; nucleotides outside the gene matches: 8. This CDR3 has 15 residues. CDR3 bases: TGCGCCAGCAGCTCACGACAGGGAGTGGATTCACCCCTCCACTTT. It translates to CASSSRQGVDSPLHF.

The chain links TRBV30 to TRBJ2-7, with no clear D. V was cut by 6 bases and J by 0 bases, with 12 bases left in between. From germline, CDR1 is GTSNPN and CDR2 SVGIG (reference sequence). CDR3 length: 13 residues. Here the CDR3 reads CACLRLNSYEQYF. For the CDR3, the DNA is TGTGCCTGCTTGAGACTGAACTCCTACGAGCAGTACTTC.

DNA of the CDR3: TGTGCCAGCAGTTTCCATGAGGACAGGGGGACCTACGAGCAGTACTTC. Translating gives CASSFHEDRGTYEQYF. This chain joins TRBV7-9 and TRBJ2-7; TRBD1 aligns across 10 bases. Germline CDR1 and CDR2: SEHNR and FQNEAQ (reference sequence). J gave up 2 bases and V 6 bases, and 10 bases lay outside the gene matches. The CDR3 consists of 16 residues.

The CDR3 nucleotides are TGTGCCAGCAGTCCGGGGGAGGTGGGGCCCCAGCATTTT. This encodes CASSPGEVGPQHF. The chain recombines TRBV27 with TRBJ1-5, with D maybe TRBD1 (5 bases). V was trimmed by 5 bases and J by 9 bases, leaving 14 bases between them. Germline assignment: CDR1 MNHEY and CDR2 SMNVEV (reference sequence). The CDR3 is 13 amino acids.

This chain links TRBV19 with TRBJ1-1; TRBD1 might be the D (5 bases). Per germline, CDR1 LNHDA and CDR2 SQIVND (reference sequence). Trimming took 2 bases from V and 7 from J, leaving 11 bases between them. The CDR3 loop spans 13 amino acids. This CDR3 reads CASSILGLSEAFF. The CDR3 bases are TGTGCCAGTAGTATACTGGGGCTGAGTGAAGCTTTCTTT. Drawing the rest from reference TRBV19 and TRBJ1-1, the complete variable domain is DGGITQSPKYLFRKEGQNVTLSCEQNLNHDAMYWYRQDPGQGLRLIYYSQIVNDFQKGDIAEGYSVSREKKESFPLTVTSAQKNPTAFYLCASSILGLSEAFFGQGTRLTVV.

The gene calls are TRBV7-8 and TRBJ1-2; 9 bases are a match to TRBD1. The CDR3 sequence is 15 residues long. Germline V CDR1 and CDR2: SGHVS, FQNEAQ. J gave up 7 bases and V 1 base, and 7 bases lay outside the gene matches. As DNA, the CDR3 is TGTGCCAGCAGCTTAGGGTTGGGGACAGGGTTTGGCTACACCTTC. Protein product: CASSLGLGTGFGYTF.

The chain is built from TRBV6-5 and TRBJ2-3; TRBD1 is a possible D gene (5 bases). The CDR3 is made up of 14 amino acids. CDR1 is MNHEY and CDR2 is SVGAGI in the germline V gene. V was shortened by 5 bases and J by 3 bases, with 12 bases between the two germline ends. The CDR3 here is CASSGTGRTDTQYF. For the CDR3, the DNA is TGTGCCAGCAGTGGCACAGGAAGGACAGATACGCAGTATTTT.

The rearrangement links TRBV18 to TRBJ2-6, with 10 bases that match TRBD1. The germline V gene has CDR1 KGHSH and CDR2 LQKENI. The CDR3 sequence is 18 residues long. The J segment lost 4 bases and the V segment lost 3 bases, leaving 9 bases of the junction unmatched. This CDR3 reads CASSPDRDRGSGANVLTF. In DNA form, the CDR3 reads TGTGCCAGCTCACCCGATAGGGACAGGGGATCCGGGGCCAACGTCCTGACTTTC.

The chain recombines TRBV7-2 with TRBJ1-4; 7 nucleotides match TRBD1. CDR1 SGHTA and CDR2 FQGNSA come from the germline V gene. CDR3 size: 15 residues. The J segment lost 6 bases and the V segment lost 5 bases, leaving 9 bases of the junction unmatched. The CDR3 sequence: CASSRRGALDEKLFF. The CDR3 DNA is TGTGCCAGCAGCCGCAGGGGGGCCCTGGATGAAAAACTGTTTTTT.

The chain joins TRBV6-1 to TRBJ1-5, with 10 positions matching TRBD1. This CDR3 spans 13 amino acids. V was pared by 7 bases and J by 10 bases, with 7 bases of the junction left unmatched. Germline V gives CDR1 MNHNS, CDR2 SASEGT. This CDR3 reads CASNPDRGIPQHF. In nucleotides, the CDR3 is TGTGCCAGCAACCCGGACAGGGGGATACCCCAGCATTTT.

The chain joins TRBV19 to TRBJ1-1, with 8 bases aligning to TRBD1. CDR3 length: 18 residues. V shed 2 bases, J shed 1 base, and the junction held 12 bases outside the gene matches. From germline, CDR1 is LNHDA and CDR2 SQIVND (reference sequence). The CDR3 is CASSIKGSRGPKNTEAFF. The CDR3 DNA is TGTGCCAGTAGTATAAAAGGGAGCAGGGGGCCCAAGAACACTGAAGCTTTCTTT.

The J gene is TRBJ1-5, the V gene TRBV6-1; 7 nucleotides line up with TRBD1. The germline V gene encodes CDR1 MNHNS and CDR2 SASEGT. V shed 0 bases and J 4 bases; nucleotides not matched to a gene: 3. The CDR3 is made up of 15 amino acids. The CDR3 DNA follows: TGTGCCAGCAGTGAAGCAAGGGACAGTAATCAGCCCCAGCATTTT. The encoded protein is CASSEARDSNQPQHF.

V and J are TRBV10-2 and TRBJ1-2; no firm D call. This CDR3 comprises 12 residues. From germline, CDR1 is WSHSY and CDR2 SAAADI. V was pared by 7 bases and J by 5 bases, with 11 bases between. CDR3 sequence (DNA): TGCGCCAGCACCGAGGAGGGTTATGGCTACACCTTC. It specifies CASTEEGYGYTF.

The CDR3 loop reads CASSVGDRSLGEQFF. CDR3 sequence (DNA): TGTGCCAGCAGCGTAGGGGACAGGAGTCTGGGTGAGCAGTTCTTC. The chain is built from TRBV9 and TRBJ2-1; TRBD1 agrees at 8 bases. This CDR3 contains 15 residues. The germline V gene has CDR1 SGDLS and CDR2 YYNGEE. V gave up 0 bases and J gave up 9 bases; unmatched junction bases: 8.